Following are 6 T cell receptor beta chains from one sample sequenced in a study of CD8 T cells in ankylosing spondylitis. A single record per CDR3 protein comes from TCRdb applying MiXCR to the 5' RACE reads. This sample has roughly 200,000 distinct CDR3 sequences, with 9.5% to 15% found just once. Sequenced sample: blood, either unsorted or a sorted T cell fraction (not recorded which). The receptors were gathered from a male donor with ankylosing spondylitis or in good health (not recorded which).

The CDR3 nucleotides read TGTGCCAGCAGTTTAAGACAGGGGGCTTACGAGCAGTACTTC. This encodes CASSLRQGAYEQYF. The chain uses TRBV27 and TRBJ2-7; 10 bases align to TRBD1. V lost 2 bases to trimming and J lost 4 bases; unmatched junction nucleotides: 2. Germline V gene sequence: CDR1 MNHEY, CDR2 SMNVEV (reference sequence). There are 14 residues in the CDR3.

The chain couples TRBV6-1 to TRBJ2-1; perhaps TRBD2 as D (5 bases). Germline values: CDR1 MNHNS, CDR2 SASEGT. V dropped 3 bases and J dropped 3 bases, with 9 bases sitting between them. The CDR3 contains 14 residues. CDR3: CASSEVSDYNEQFF. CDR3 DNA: TGTGCCAGCAGTGAGGTTAGCGACTACAATGAGCAGTTCTTC.

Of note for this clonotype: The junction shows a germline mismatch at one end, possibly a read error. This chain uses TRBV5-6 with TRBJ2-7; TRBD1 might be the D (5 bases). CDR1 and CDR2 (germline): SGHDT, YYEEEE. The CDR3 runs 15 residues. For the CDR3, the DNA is TGTTCCAGCAGCTTGGATCCGTCAGGGTCCTACGAGCAGTACTTC. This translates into CSSSLDPSGSYEQYF.

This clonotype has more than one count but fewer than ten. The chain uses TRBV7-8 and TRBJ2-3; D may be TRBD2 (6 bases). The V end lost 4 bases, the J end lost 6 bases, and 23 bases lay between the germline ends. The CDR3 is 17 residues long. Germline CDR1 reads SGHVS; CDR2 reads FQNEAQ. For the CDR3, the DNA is TGTGCCAGCAGCTCAGCTCTCACTAGCTTCCCTTTGGATACGCAGTATTTT. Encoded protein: CASSSALTSFPLDTQYF.

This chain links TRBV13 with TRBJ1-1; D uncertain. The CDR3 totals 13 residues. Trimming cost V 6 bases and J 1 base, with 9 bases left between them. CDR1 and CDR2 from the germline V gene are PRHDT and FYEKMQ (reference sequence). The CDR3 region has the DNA TGTGCCAGCAGTACTACATCGAACACTGAAGCTTTCTTT. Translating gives CASSTTSNTEAFF. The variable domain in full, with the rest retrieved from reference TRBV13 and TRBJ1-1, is AAGVIQSPRHLIKEKRETATLKCYPIPRHDTVYWYQQGPGQDPQFLISFYEKMQSDKGSIPDRFSAQQFSDYHSELNMSSLELGDSALYFCASSTTSNTEAFFGQGTRLTVV.

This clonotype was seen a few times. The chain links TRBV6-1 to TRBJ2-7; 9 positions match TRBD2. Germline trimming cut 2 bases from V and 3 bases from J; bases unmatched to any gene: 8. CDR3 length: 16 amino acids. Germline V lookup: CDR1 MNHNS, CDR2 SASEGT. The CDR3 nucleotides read TGTGCCAGCAGTGAACCCGCTAGCGGGGAATACTACGAGCAGTACTTC. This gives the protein CASSEPASGEYYEQYF.